This T cell receptor (beta chain) was retrieved from a study of blood T cell repertoires in COVID-19. Overall study context: The cDNA or gDNA used as material had been derived from T cells, B-cell-depleted T cells, or PBMCs.

This clone appeared a few times. Germline V gene data show CDR1 as MNHEY and CDR2 as SMNVEV (reference sequence). With 4 bases removed from V and 9 bases from J, the gap between germline ends came to 15 bases. The CDR3 totals 13 residues. The table came from immunoSEQ multiplex PCR; TCRdb's copy has only in-frame clones and leaves some out. The table lists 150,000 to 190,000 clones, about four fifths of them singletons. The V gene is TRBV27, the J gene TRBJ1-1; D is possibly TRBD1 (6 bases). Sequenced input: peripheral blood. The receptor was derived from a man aged 55 to 70 with acute or convalescent COVID-19. The CDR3 sequence: CASSYTGTTKAFF. The CDR3 region has the DNA TGTGCCAGCAGTTATACCGGGACAACTAAAGCTTTCTTT.